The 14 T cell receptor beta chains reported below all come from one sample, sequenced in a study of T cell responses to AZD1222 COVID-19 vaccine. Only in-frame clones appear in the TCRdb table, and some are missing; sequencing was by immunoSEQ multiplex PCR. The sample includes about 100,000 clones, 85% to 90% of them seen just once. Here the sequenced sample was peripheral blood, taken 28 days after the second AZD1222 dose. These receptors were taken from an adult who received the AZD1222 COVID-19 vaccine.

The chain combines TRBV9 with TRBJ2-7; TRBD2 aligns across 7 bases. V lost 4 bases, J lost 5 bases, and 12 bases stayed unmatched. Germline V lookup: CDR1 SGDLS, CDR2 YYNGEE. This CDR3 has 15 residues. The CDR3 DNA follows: TGTGCCAGCAGCCCCTCGCGGGGGTGGAAGGACGAGCAGTACTTC. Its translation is CASSPSRGWKDEQYF.

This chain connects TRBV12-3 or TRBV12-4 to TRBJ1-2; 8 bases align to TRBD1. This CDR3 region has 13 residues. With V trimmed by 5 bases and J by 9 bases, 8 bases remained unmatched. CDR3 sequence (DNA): TGTGCCAGCAGTCTATGGGACAGGCAGAGCTACACCTTC. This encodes CASSLWDRQSYTF.

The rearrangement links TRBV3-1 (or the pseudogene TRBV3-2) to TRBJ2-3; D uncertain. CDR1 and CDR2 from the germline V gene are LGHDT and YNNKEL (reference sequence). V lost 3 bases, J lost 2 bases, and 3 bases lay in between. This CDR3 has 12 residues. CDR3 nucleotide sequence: TGTGCCAGCAGCCACTTCACAGATACGCAGTATTTT. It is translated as CASSHFTDTQYF.

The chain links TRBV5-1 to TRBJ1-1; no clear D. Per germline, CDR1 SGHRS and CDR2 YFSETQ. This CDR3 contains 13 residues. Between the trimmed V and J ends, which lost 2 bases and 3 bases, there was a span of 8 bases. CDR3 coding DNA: TGCGCCAGCAGCTTCGCGGTTTACACTGAAGCTTTCTTT. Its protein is CASSFAVYTEAFF.

CDR3 bases: TGTGCCAGCTCACCCGACAACCATGAAAAACTGTTTTTT. Encoded protein: CASSPDNHEKLFF. The chain is built from TRBV18 and TRBJ1-4; no clear D gene. Germline values: CDR1 KGHSH, CDR2 LQKENI. This CDR3 is 13 amino acids long. V lost 3 bases to trimming and J lost 6 bases, with 8 bases between them.

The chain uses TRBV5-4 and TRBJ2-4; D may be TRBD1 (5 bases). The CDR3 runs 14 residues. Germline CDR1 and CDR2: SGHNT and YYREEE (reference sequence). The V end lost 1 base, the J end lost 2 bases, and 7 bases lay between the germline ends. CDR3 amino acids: CASSLSGSKNIQYF. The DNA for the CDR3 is TGTGCCAGCAGCTTGTCAGGGTCCAAAAACATTCAGTACTTC.

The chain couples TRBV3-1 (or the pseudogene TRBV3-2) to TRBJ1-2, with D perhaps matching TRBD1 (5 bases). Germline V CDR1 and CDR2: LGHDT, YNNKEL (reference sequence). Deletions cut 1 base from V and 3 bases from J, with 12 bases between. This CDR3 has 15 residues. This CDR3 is CASSQVGGADYGYTF. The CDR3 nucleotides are TGTGCCAGCAGCCAAGTAGGCGGGGCGGACTATGGCTACACCTTC.

The DNA for the CDR3 is TGTGCCAGCGGGCGGGGCCCGAACACCGGGGAGCTGTTTTTT. It yields the protein CASGRGPNTGELFF. The V gene is TRBV18, the J gene TRBJ2-2; tentative D call: TRBD2 (6 bases). V gave up 8 bases and J gave up 0 bases, with 10 bases separating them. CDR3 length: 14 residues. Germline V gene data show CDR1 as KGHSH and CDR2 as LQKENI.

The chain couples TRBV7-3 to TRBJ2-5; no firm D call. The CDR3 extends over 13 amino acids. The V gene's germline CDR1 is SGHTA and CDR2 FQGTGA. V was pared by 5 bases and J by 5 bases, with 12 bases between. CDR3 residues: CASSVLAMETQYF. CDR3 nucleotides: TGTGCCAGCAGCGTACTGGCGATGGAGACCCAGTACTTC.

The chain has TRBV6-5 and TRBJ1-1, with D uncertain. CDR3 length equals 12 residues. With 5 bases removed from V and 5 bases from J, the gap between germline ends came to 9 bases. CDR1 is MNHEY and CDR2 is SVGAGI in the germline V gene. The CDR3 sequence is CASSPWGTEAFF. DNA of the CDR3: TGTGCCAGCAGTCCATGGGGAACTGAAGCTTTCTTT.

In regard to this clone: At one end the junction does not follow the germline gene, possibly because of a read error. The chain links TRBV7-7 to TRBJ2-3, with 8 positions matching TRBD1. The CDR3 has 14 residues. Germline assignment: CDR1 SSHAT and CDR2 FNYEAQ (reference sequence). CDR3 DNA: TGTGCTAGCAGCTTCGGGACAGGCGGGGATACGCAGTATTTT. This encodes CASSFGTGGDTQYF.

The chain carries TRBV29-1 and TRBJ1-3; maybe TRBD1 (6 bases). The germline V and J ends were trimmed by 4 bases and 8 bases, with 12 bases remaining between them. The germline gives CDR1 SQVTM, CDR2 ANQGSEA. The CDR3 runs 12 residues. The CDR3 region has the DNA TGCAGCGTTGGGGTAGGGGGGGACACCATATATTTT. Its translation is CSVGVGGDTIYF.

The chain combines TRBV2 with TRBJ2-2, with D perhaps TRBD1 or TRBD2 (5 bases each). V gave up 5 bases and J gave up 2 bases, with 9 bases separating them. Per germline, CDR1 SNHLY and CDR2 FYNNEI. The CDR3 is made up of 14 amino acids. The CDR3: CASSYGTNTGELFF. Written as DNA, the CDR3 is TGTGCCAGCAGTTATGGGACCAACACCGGGGAGCTGTTTTTT.

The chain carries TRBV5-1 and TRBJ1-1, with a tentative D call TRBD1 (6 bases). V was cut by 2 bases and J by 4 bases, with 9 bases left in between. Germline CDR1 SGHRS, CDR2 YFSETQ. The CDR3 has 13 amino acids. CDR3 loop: CASSFLQGTEAFF. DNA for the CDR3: TGCGCCAGCAGCTTCCTACAGGGCACTGAAGCTTTCTTT.